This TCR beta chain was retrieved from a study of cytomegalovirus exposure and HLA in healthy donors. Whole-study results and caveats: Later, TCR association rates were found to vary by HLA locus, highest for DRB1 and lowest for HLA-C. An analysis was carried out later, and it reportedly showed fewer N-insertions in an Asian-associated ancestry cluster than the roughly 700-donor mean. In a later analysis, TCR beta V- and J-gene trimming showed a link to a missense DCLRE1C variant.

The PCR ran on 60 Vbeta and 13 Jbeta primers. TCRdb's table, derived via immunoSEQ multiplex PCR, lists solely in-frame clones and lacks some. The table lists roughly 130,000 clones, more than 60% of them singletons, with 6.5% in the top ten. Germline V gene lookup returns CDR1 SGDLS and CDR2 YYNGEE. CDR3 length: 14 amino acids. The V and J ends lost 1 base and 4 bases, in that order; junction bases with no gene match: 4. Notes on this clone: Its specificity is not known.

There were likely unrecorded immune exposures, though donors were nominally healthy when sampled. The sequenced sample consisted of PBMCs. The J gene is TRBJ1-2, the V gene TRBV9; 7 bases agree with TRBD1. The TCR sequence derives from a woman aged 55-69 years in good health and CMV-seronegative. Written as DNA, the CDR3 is TGTGCCAGCAGCGTACAGACAGGGCTCTATGGCTACACCTTC. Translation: CASSVQTGLYGYTF.